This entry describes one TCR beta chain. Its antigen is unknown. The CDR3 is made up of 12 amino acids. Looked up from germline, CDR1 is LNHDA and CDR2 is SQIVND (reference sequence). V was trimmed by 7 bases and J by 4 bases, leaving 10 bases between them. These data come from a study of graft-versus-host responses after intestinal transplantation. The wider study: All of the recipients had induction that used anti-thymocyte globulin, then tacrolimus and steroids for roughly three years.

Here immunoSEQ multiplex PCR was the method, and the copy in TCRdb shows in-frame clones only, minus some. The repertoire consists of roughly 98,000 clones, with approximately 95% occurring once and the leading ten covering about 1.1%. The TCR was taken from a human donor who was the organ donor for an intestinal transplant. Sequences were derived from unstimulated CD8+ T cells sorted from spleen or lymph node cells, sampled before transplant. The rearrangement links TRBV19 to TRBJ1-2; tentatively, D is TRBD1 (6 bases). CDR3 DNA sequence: TGTGCCAGTACTGGGACAATCTATGGCTACACCTTC. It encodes CASTGTIYGYTF.